A single sample gave rise to the 23 T cell receptor beta chains below, sequenced in a study of OX40 agonist ivuxolimab in advanced cancers. Clones were sequenced by immunoSEQ multiplex PCR, and TCRdb holds only the in-frame ones, with some missing. The sample carries roughly 66,000 clones, around 83% recorded once. Material: CD4+ or CD8+ T cells sorted from blood, obtained in a trial of the OX40 agonist ivuxolimab. These receptors came from an adult with an advanced solid tumor such as melanoma, head and neck, liver or kidney cancer.

V is TRBV28 and J is TRBJ2-7, with a tentative D call TRBD1 (5 bases). V lost 5 bases, J lost 0 bases, and 14 bases lay in between. This CDR3 contains 15 residues. The germline V gene encodes CDR1 MDHEN and CDR2 SYDVKM. The CDR3 is CASSRETVPSYEQYF. In nucleotides, the CDR3 is TGTGCCAGCAGTCGTGAGACAGTACCCTCCTACGAGCAGTACTTC.

The chain is built from TRBV7-8 and TRBJ2-7, with D tentatively TRBD1 (6 bases). V shed 2 bases and J shed 1 base, with 18 bases lying between them. The CDR3 consists of 17 residues. Germline V gene data show CDR1 as SGHVS and CDR2 as FQNEAQ. The CDR3 sequence is CASSLTNGQIKSYEQYF. The CDR3 DNA follows: TGTGCCAGCAGCTTAACAAATGGACAGATAAAATCCTACGAGCAGTACTTC.

The genes are TRBV18 and TRBJ2-5, with D unresolved. The V gene lost 3 bases and the J gene lost 2 bases, with 4 bases spanning the gap. Germline CDR1 reads KGHSH; CDR2 reads LQKENI. The CDR3 covers 12 residues. As DNA, the CDR3 is TGTGCCAGCTCACCGAGGCAAGAGACCCAGTACTTC. Translated, it gives CASSPRQETQYF.

This clone has just one count. The chain recombines TRBV6-1 with TRBJ2-1; no clear D. The CDR3 sequence is 11 residues long. V was cut by 5 bases and J by 10 bases, with 9 bases left in between. Looked up from germline, CDR1 is MNHNS and CDR2 is SASEGT. This CDR3 reads CASSFLDEQFF. In DNA, the CDR3 is TGTGCCAGCAGTTTCCTCGACGAGCAGTTCTTC.

The sample holds one count of this clone. The V call is TRBV5-4, the J call TRBJ1-4; D is perhaps TRBD1 (5 bases). The germline CDR1 and CDR2 sequences are SGHNT and YYREEE (reference sequence). Trimming stripped 0 bases from V and 7 bases from J, with 10 bases between. This CDR3 spans 14 amino acids. This CDR3 reads CASSLDPGGEKLFF. DNA for the CDR3: TGTGCCAGCAGCTTGGATCCGGGGGGTGAAAAACTGTTTTTT.

This clone has just a few counts. This sequence joins TRBV30 and TRBJ2-7; 8 bases line up with TRBD2. Germline V lookup: CDR1 GTSNPN, CDR2 SVGIG (reference sequence). The V gene end was trimmed by 3 bases and the J gene end by 5 bases; junction bases not matched to a gene: 6. The CDR3 is 13 residues long. This chain's CDR3 is CAWRAGVDDEQYF. Written as DNA, the CDR3 is TGTGCCTGGAGAGCGGGAGTAGACGACGAGCAGTACTTC.

The chain uses TRBV19 and TRBJ2-5; 10 nucleotides agree with TRBD2. CDR3 length: 14 residues. Germline CDR1 reads LNHDA; CDR2 reads SQIVND (reference sequence). V lost 10 bases and J lost 7; bases outside the gene matches: 12. Here the CDR3 reads CATSGLAGEGTQYF. The CDR3 region has the DNA TGTGCCACCAGTGGCCTAGCGGGAGAGGGGACCCAGTACTTC. The variable domain in full, completed from reference TRBV19 and TRBJ2-5, reads DGGITQSPKYLFRKEGQNVTLSCEQNLNHDAMYWYRQDPGQGLRLIYYSQIVNDFQKGDIAEGYSVSREKKESFPLTVTSAQKNPTAFYLCATSGLAGEGTQYFGPGTRLLVL.

The chain recombines TRBV15 with TRBJ2-7, with 14 bases aligning to TRBD2. The germline V gene has CDR1 LNHNV and CDR2 YYDKDF (reference sequence). The CDR3 runs 15 residues. With 11 bases clipped from V and 7 bases from J, the junction kept 13 bases outside the gene matches. CDR3 DNA: TGTGCCGCCGAAGAAGGGACTAGCGGGAGTCGTGAGCAGTACTTC. Amino acid sequence: CAAEEGTSGSREQYF.

This clone was recorded only once. This sequence joins TRBV7-6 and TRBJ2-5; the match to TRBD1 covers 7 bases. The CDR3 totals 15 residues. Germline assignment: CDR1 SGHVS and CDR2 FNYEAQ. Trimming at V came to 5 bases and at J to 2 bases, leaving 8 bases not matched to a gene. The CDR3 protein is CASSPNPDRQETQYF. The CDR3 DNA reads as TGTGCCAGCAGCCCCAACCCGGACAGGCAAGAGACCCAGTACTTC.

The J gene is TRBJ2-1, the V gene TRBV10-1, with TRBD2 matching 9 bases. The CDR3 runs 16 residues. Per germline, CDR1 WNHNN and CDR2 SYGVQD (reference sequence). The V gene end was trimmed by 2 bases and the J gene end by 2 bases; junction bases not matched to a gene: 4. The CDR3 loop is CASSEPLAGPYNEQFF. CDR3 in DNA: TGCGCCAGCAGTGAGCCCCTAGCGGGACCCTACAATGAGCAGTTCTTC.

The chain couples TRBV27 to TRBJ2-1; 10 bases agree with TRBD2. The length of the CDR3 is 16 residues. The junction had 6 bases not matched to a gene; V was cut back by 5 bases and J by 2 bases. Germline V gene lookup returns CDR1 MNHEY and CDR2 SMNVEV (reference sequence). The CDR3 is CASSRLTSGPYNEQFF. DNA for the CDR3: TGTGCCAGCAGTCGTCTGACTAGCGGGCCCTACAATGAGCAGTTCTTC.

This sequence joins TRBV10-3 and TRBJ1-2; D not resolved. Germline values: CDR1 ENHRY, CDR2 SYGVKD. Trimming left V 11 bases short and J 2 bases short, with 15 bases between. This CDR3 contains 13 residues. The CDR3 bases are TGTGCCCTTAGGGCTGGCGGAAACTATGGCTACACCTTC. Translated, it gives CALRAGGNYGYTF.

This rearrangement joins TRBV29-1 to TRBJ1-1; 8 nucleotides agree with TRBD1. The V segment lost 3 bases and the J segment 5 bases; nucleotides outside the gene matches: 11. CDR3 size: 15 residues. CDR1 and CDR2 from the germline V gene are SQVTM and ANQGSEA. The CDR3 is CSVEGWAGGGTEAFF. In DNA form, the CDR3 reads TGCAGCGTTGAGGGCTGGGCAGGGGGCGGTACTGAAGCTTTCTTT.

V is TRBV4-1 and J is TRBJ1-1; D is unresolved. V shed 4 bases and J shed 6 bases, with 6 bases lying between them. This CDR3 is 11 amino acids long. In germline, CDR1 is MGHRA, CDR2 YSYEKL. The CDR3 nucleotides are TGCGCCAGCAGCCGCAACGCTGAAGCTTTCTTT. This sequence encodes CASSRNAEAFF.

The rearrangement uses TRBV7-7 and TRBJ2-2; D is perhaps TRBD1 (6 bases). The CDR3 loop spans 16 amino acids. V was pared by 1 base and J by 2 bases, with 11 bases between. The germline V gene has CDR1 SSHAT and CDR2 FNYEAQ (reference sequence). CDR3 residues: CASSLDRTVNTGELFF. The CDR3 DNA reads as TGTGCCAGCAGCTTAGATAGGACAGTTAACACCGGGGAGCTGTTTTTT.

CDR3 residues: CASSDGRRTTQYF. CDR3 nucleotide sequence: TGTGCCAGCAGTGACGGCCGTCGTACGACCCAGTACTTC. This chain connects TRBV6-4 to TRBJ2-5; D uncertain. Looked up from germline, CDR1 is MRHNA and CDR2 is SNTAGT. The CDR3 is 13 amino acids. V gave up 2 bases and J gave up 7 bases, with 11 bases separating them.

This chain joins TRBV12-5 and TRBJ2-7, with 8 nucleotides matching TRBD1. Germline CDR1 and CDR2: LGHNT and FRNRAP. The J segment lost 3 bases and the V segment lost 5 bases, leaving 3 bases of the junction unmatched. This CDR3 contains 13 residues. In DNA, the CDR3 is TGTGCTAGTGGTACCGGACAGGGCTACGAGCAGTACTTC. Translating gives CASGTGQGYEQYF. The full variable domain, rest sourced from reference TRBV12-5 and TRBJ2-7, is DARVTQTPRHKVTEMGQEVTMRCQPILGHNTVFWYRQTMMQGLELLAYFRNRAPLDDSGMPKDRFSAEMPDATLATLKIQPSEPRDSAVYFCASGTGQGYEQYFGPGTRLTVT.

This clone was observed a handful of times. The rearrangement links TRBV28 to TRBJ2-4; D gene uncertain. V lost 4 bases and J lost 7, with 5 bases in between. Germline CDR1 reads MDHEN; CDR2 reads SYDVKM. This CDR3 has 11 amino acids. CDR3 bases: TGTGCCAGCAGTTCCCTCAACATTCAGTACTTC. It is translated as CASSSLNIQYF.

The chain carries TRBV19 and TRBJ1-1; maybe TRBD1 (5 bases). The V and J ends lost 6 bases and 6 bases respectively, with 17 bases between them. CDR3 length: 14 residues. Germline lookup yields CDR1 LNHDA and CDR2 SQIVND (reference sequence). The CDR3 spells CASSNGRMGPEAFF. The CDR3 DNA is TGTGCCAGTAGCAATGGGAGAATGGGGCCTGAAGCTTTCTTT.

As DNA, the CDR3 is TGTGCCAGCAGCTTGGCAGGGGTGGGCACAGATACGCAGTATTTT. Residues: CASSLAGVGTDTQYF. The chain employs TRBV7-9 and TRBJ2-3; D possibly corresponds to TRBD1 (6 bases). CDR1 and CDR2 from the germline V gene are SEHNR and FQNEAQ (reference sequence). V lost 3 bases and J lost 1, with 11 bases in between. The CDR3 totals 15 residues.

This chain links TRBV5-4 with TRBJ2-7; TRBD2 matches 16 bases. The J segment lost 1 base and the V segment lost 0 bases, leaving 4 bases of the junction unmatched. Germline CDR1 is SGHNT and CDR2 is YYREEE (reference sequence). The CDR3 extends over 18 amino acids. CDR3 region: CASSLAPGLAGGSYEQYF. CDR3 in DNA: TGTGCCAGCAGCTTGGCTCCGGGACTAGCGGGAGGGTCCTACGAGCAGTACTTC.

This clone came up once. The chain links TRBV4-3 to TRBJ2-4, with 13 nucleotides matching TRBD2. The CDR3 has 16 residues. Germline V gives CDR1 LGHNA, CDR2 YSLEER. V lost 2 bases to trimming and J lost 4 bases; unmatched junction nucleotides: 2. The CDR3 bases are TGCGCCAGCAGCCAATTACTAGCGGGGGGGAAAAACATTCAGTACTTC. Translation: CASSQLLAGGKNIQYF.

The chain joins TRBV2 to TRBJ1-1, with D possibly matching TRBD1 (6 bases). Germline V CDR1 and CDR2: SNHLY, FYNNEI. V lost 3 bases and J lost 2, with 16 bases in between. The CDR3 has 16 amino acids. The chain's CDR3 is CASSEARGARNTEAFF. The CDR3, as DNA: TGTGCCAGCAGTGAGGCCCGGGGGGCGCGTAACACTGAAGCTTTCTTT.